These 2 T cell receptor beta chains came from one sample sequenced in a study of T cell responses to AZD1222 COVID-19 vaccine (TCRdb year 2021). Explained via the paper, the time point label denotes: baseline before first vaccination. Library prep was done by the immunoSEQ multiplex PCR assay. Here the immuneACCESS table is served through TCRdb, limited to in-frame sequences with V and J called. Missing clones are a known gap in these copies; in checked studies unresolved V genes cover under half, and the rest lacks a known reason. The sample table contains some 74,000 clones; only one count was recorded for around 81% of them. The ten largest clones represent 20% to 25% of the sample. The sample here was peripheral blood, taken on day 0 of AZD1222 vaccination. These receptors came from an adult in good health.

The gene calls are TRBV3-1 (or the pseudogene TRBV3-2) and TRBJ1-4, with TRBD1 identical over 8 bases. V shed 3 bases and J 8 bases; nucleotides not matched to a gene: 8. The CDR3 extends over 15 amino acids. Germline CDR1 is LGHDT and CDR2 is YNNKEL (reference sequence). The CDR3 sequence: CASSQQTGASEKLFF. CDR3 nucleotide sequence: TGTGCCAGCAGCCAGCAGACAGGGGCAAGCGAAAAACTGTTTTTT.

V is TRBV2 and J is TRBJ1-4, with 8 bases that match TRBD1. CDR3 length: 14 amino acids. In germline, CDR1 is SNHLY, CDR2 FYNNEI. V shed 6 bases and J 0 bases; nucleotides not matched to a gene: 0. The CDR3 region has the DNA TGTGCCAGCAGACAGGGGGCAACTAATGAAAAACTGTTTTTT. Encoded protein: CASRQGATNEKLFF.